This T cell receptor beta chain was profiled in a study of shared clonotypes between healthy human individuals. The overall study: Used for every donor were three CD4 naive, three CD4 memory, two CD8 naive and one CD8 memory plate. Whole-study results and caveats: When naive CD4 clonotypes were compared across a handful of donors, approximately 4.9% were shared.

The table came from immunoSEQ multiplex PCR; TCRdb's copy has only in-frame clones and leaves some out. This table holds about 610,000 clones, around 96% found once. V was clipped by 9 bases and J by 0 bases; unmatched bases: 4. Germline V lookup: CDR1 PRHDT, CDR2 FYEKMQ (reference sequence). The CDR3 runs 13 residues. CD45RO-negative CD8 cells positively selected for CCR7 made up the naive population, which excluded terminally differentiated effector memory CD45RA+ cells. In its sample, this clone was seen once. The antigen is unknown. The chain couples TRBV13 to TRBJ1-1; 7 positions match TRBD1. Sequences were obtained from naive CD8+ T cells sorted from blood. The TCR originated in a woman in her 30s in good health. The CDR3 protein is CASGTAMNTEAFF. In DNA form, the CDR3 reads TGTGCCAGTGGGACAGCTATGAACACTGAAGCTTTCTTT.